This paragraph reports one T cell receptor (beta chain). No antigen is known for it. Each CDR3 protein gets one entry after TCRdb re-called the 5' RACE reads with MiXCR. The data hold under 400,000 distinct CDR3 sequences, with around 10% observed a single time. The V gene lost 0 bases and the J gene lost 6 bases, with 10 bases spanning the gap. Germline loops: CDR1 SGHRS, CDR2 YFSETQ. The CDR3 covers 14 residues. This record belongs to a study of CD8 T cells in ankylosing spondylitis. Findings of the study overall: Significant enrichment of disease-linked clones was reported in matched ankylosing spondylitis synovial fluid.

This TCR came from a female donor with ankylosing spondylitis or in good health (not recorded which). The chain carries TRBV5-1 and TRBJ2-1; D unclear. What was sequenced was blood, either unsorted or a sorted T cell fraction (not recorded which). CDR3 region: CASSLGGVSNEQFF. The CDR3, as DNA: TGCGCCAGCAGCTTGGGAGGAGTCAGCAATGAGCAGTTCTTC.